This is a list of T cell receptor beta chains from one sample in a study of T cells after yellow fever vaccination. MiXCR, applied by TCRdb to the 5' RACE reads, yields one record per CDR3 protein. This sample has a few hundred thousand distinct CDR3 sequences, with 3.5% to 4.5% found just once. Source: PBMCs, taken 15 days after the yellow fever booster vaccination. The source is a young man who received the YFV17D yellow fever vaccine. The CDR3 runs from the conserved cysteine through the conserved F or W. A D gene is named only where the DNA matches it firmly. Clone size is not always given. Where it is, it says once, few, many or a class for expanded clones.

d_call j_call v_call clone_size cdr3_nt cdr3_aa
. TRBJ2-1 TRBV7-2 many TGTGCCAGCAGCGTCAGGGGACGGGGGGAACCCTACAATGAGCAGTTCTTC CASSVRGRGEPYNEQFF
TRBD1 TRBJ1-2 TRBV7-2 many TGTGCCAGCACGGGACAGGGGGCGAGGACCAATGGCTACACCTTC CASTGQGARTNGYTF
. TRBJ1-3 TRBV9 many TGTGCCAGCAGCGCTCCCAGGGGCTATTTTGGAAACACCATATATTTT CASSAPRGYFGNTIYF
. TRBJ2-1 TRBV7-3 . TGTGCCAGCAGCTTAATGGGGACCCACAATGAGCAGTTCTTC CASSLMGTHNEQFF
. TRBJ2-5 TRBV12-3/TRBV12-4 few TGTGCCAGCAGGCCATCAGGGGCGGCGGTGCGAGAGACCCAGTACTTC CASRPSGAAVRETQYF
. TRBJ1-2 TRBV27 many TGTGCCAGCAGTTTAAGAGGCCCCGGCTATGGCTACACCTTC CASSLRGPGYGYTF
TRBD1 TRBJ1-2 TRBV4-1 few TGCGCCAGCAGCCAGGATCGGGACAGCGGAGGCTATGGCTACACCTTC CASSQDRDSGGYGYTF
. TRBJ1-1 TRBV20-1 many TGCAGTGCTAGGATACAGGGACTCACTGAAGCTTTCTTT CSARIQGLTEAFF
TRBD1 TRBJ2-5 TRBV7-9 many TGTGCCAGCAGTTTAACAGGGGAGAACCAGTACTTC CASSLTGENQYF
. TRBJ1-2 TRBV29-1 many TGCAGCGTTGCTGGGGGTTTCTATGGCTACACCTTC CSVAGGFYGYTF
TRBD2 TRBJ2-1 TRBV10-3 many TGTGCCGTGTCCCCGGGACTAGCGGGTGCCTCCTACAATGAGCAGTTCTTC CAVSPGLAGASYNEQFF
. TRBJ1-1 TRBV5-1 few TGCGCCAGCAGCGAGCGGGGACACCAAAACACTGAAGCTTTCTTT CASSERGHQNTEAFF
TRBD2 TRBJ2-3 TRBV4-3 . TGCGCCAGCAGACGGACGGCTAGCGGGGGACTCACAGATACGCAGTATTTT CASRRTASGGLTDTQYF
TRBD1 TRBJ2-3 TRBV7-3 . TGTGCCAGCAGCCCACAGGGGGGAAGGCTAAAGAATACGCAGTATTTT CASSPQGGRLKNTQYF
TRBD1 TRBJ1-5 TRBV10-3 . TGTGCCATCAGTGGGGACAGGGGTTTAAGGGGAAATCAGCCCCAGCATTTT CAISGDRGLRGNQPQHF
. TRBJ2-3 TRBV7-3 many TGTGCCAGCAGCGCCGCCCGCACAGATACGCAGTATTTT CASSAARTDTQYF
TRBD1 TRBJ2-7 TRBV10-1 few TGCGCCTTACACCGGGACAGGGGCTCCGGCGAGCAGTACTTC CALHRDRGSGEQYF
. TRBJ2-1 TRBV12-3/TRBV12-4 many TGTGCCAGCAGCCTCAGGGGCGGGGAGCAGTTCTTC CASSLRGGEQFF
. TRBJ2-4 TRBV20-1 few TGCAGTACAGGGGAGGTCAAAAACATTCAGTACTTC CSTGEVKNIQYF
. TRBJ2-7 TRBV12-3/TRBV12-4 . TGTGCCAGCGGTTACGACGAGACCTACGAGCAGTACTTC CASGYDETYEQYF
. TRBJ1-2 TRBV12-3/TRBV12-4 many TGTGCCAGCAGCCGGGCTTACGGTCTTGGCTACACCTTC CASSRAYGLGYTF
. TRBJ1-4 TRBV4-1 many TGCGCCAGCAGCCTGGGGGGAGCGGAAAAACTGTTTTTT CASSLGGAEKLFF
TRBD1 TRBJ1-1 TRBV6-4 few TGTGCCAGCAGAGAACAGGGGGCAGGTACTGAAGCTTTCTTT CASREQGAGTEAFF
. TRBJ1-5 TRBV15 . TGTGCCACCAGCCAACGGCAGGGTAGCAATCAGCCCCAGCATTTT CATSQRQGSNQPQHF
TRBD1 TRBJ1-2 TRBV7-2 many TGTGCCAGCAGCTTAGTTACAGGGGAAAACTATGGCTACACCTTC CASSLVTGENYGYTF
. TRBJ2-5 TRBV27 . TGTGCCAGCAGGTCGGTAGAGGAGACCCAGTACTTC CASRSVEETQYF
. TRBJ1-4 TRBV7-2 few TGTGCCAGCAGCCCGGGGAGGGTGGGTGGACTGTTTTTT CASSPGRVGGLFF
. TRBJ2-5 TRBV10-3 many TGTGCCACCAAGAGCCAGGAAAGTTGGGAGACCCAGTACTTC CATKSQESWETQYF
. TRBJ2-7 TRBV18 . TGTGCCAGCTCACCACGGGAGGCACACAACGAGCAGTACTTC CASSPREAHNEQYF
TRBD1 TRBJ1-6 TRBV3-1 few TGTGCCAGCAGCCAAGAGGGGACAGCCAGAAATTCACCCCTCCACTTT CASSQEGTARNSPLHF
. TRBJ2-1 TRBV7-2 many TGTGCCAGCAGCTTATTTGGTAGGCTCTACTACAATGAGCAGTTCTTC CASSLFGRLYYNEQFF
. TRBJ2-1 TRBV20-1 few TGCAGTGCATATCCTAAAACTCGCCAGCGGAACAATGAGCAGTTCTTC CSAYPKTRQRNNEQFF